The sequence of this T cell receptor beta chain was determined in a study of patients and donors after allogeneic stem cell transplantation. A few counts support this clonotype. From germline, CDR1 is MNHEY and CDR2 SMNVEV (reference sequence). CDR3 length equals 14 residues. Trimming at V came to 6 bases and at J to 5 bases, leaving 8 bases not matched to a gene. Each CDR3 protein gets one entry after TCRdb re-called the RT-PCR reads with MiXCR. This table has more than 75,000 distinct CDR3 sequences, 5% appearing once. The receptor was derived from a human donor who was either an allogeneic HSCT recipient or a stem cell or donor lymphocyte infusion donor (not recorded which). It is not recorded whose cells these are; they may come from a transplant donor. The sequencing sample was made of blood, either unsorted or a sorted T cell fraction (not recorded which). The chain is built from TRBV27 and TRBJ2-7, with 9 bases identical to TRBD1. CDR3 region: CASSRGTGKNEQYF. CDR3 coding DNA: TGTGCCAGCAGCCGAGGGACAGGGAAGAACGAGCAGTACTTC.